Described below is a single T cell receptor beta chain sequence and its context. The antigen remains undetermined. The data are from a study of T cell responses to AZD1222 COVID-19 vaccine. TCRdb's copy holds only in-frame clones and misses some; the assay was immunoSEQ multiplex PCR. The profile covers about 150,000 clones, with 89% appearing a single time and around 4.9% taken by the ten largest. CDR1 and CDR2 from the germline V gene are KGHDR and SFDVKD. This CDR3 is 16 amino acids long. V dropped 4 bases and J dropped 3 bases, with 15 bases sitting between them. Findings and caveats of the study: Rises in breadth and depth of Spike-specific TCRs came after two AZD1222 doses. Regions 160-218 and 743-854 held dominance among vaccine-associated CD4 TCRs, which spanned spike. It was only a handful of AZD1222 recipients who were seropositive at baseline.

Sequenced material: peripheral blood, taken on day 0 of AZD1222 vaccination. V gene TRBV24-1 combines with J gene TRBJ2-1; the D call may be TRBD1 or TRBD2 (5 bases each). This receptor was obtained from an adult in good health. The CDR3 DNA reads TGTGCCACCAGTGACCCCGGGACGAACCGCTACAATGAGCAGTTCTTC. Its translation: CATSDPGTNRYNEQFF.